This T cell receptor beta chain was sequenced for a study of OX40 agonist ivuxolimab in advanced cancers. The germline V gene encodes CDR1 SGHRS and CDR2 YFSETQ. The CDR3 length is 13 residues. Trimming at V came to 4 bases and at J to 9 bases, leaving 6 bases not matched to a gene. The table came from immunoSEQ multiplex PCR; TCRdb's copy has only in-frame clones and leaves some out. In the table there are 100,000 to 120,000 clones, approximately 89% of which are singletons. The specimen was CD4+ or CD8+ T cells sorted from blood, collected in a trial of the OX40 agonist ivuxolimab. This receptor was identified in an adult with an advanced solid tumor such as melanoma, head and neck, liver or kidney cancer. The rearrangement uses TRBV5-1 and TRBJ2-2, with 7 bases that match TRBD1. CDR3 amino acids: CASSRQGQRELFF. The DNA for the CDR3 is TGCGCCAGCAGCCGGCAGGGACAGCGGGAGCTGTTTTTT.